These 10 T cell receptor beta chains originate from one sample sequenced in a study of cytomegalovirus exposure and HLA in healthy donors. Primers included in the PCR were 60 Vbeta and 13 Jbeta primers. The table came from immunoSEQ multiplex PCR; TCRdb's copy has only in-frame clones and leaves some out. The sample has about 90,000 clones; approximately 64% are singletons. The sample taken for sequencing was PBMCs. Every receptor here comes from a woman aged 50 to 60 in good health and CMV-seropositive.

The chain carries TRBV10-3 and TRBJ2-3, with TRBD2 matching over 11 bases. The V gene's germline CDR1 is ENHRY and CDR2 SYGVKD. Unmatched junction bases numbered 10, after V lost 5 bases and J lost 3 bases. The CDR3 loop spans 17 amino acids. CDR3 residues: CAISFASGGSMTDTQYF. For the CDR3, the DNA is TGTGCCATCAGTTTTGCTAGCGGGGGGTCGATGACAGATACGCAGTATTTT.

V usage is TRBV7-9 and J usage is TRBJ1-4, with D perhaps TRBD1 (5 bases). Trimming removed 3 bases at V and 6 bases at J, with 14 bases between. Germline V gives CDR1 SEHNR, CDR2 FQNEAQ (reference sequence). This CDR3 has 15 amino acids. The CDR3 region has the DNA TGTGCCAGCAGCTTTGGGCCATGGGGGGATGAAAAACTGTTTTTT. It encodes CASSFGPWGDEKLFF.

J is TRBJ2-5 and V is TRBV5-5; possible D gene TRBD1, 5 bases. The V end was cut by 1 base, the J end by 2 bases, with 9 bases between. This CDR3 spans 14 amino acids. CDR1 is SGHKS and CDR2 is YYEKEE in the germline V gene (reference sequence). DNA of the CDR3: TGTGCCAGCAGCTTGAACAGGAATCAAGAGACCCAGTACTTC. Amino acids: CASSLNRNQETQYF.

V usage is TRBV6-5 and J usage is TRBJ1-4; 11 positions match TRBD1. The CDR3 covers 14 residues. V lost 5 bases, J lost 8 bases, and 4 bases stayed unmatched. Germline CDR1 and CDR2: MNHEY and SVGAGI. The CDR3 sequence: CASSTRTGGEKLFF. In nucleotides, the CDR3 is TGTGCCAGCAGTACTAGGACAGGGGGCGAAAAACTGTTTTTT.

The chain combines TRBV7-2 with TRBJ1-1; no clear D gene. Trimming removed 1 base at V and 7 bases at J, with 4 bases between. Germline-derived CDR1 and CDR2 are SGHTA and FQGNSA. This CDR3 spans 11 amino acids. CDR3 in DNA: TGTGCCAGCAGCTTAGACAGTGAAGCTTTCTTT. As protein: CASSLDSEAFF. The whole variable domain, remainder taken from reference TRBV7-2 and TRBJ1-1, is GAGVSQSPSNKVTEKGKDVELRCDPISGHTALYWYRQSLGQGLEFLIYFQGNSAPDKSGLPSDRFSAERTGGSVSTLTIQRTQQEDSAVYLCASSLDSEAFFGQGTRLTVV.

A single count supports this clone. V gene TRBV7-2 combines with J gene TRBJ1-2; D not certain. Trimming stripped 2 bases from V and 8 bases from J, with 9 bases between. The CDR3 spans 12 residues. Germline-derived CDR1 and CDR2 are SGHTA and FQGNSA. The CDR3 DNA reads as TGTGCCAGCAGCTTACAGCTGGAGGGCTACACCTTC. Residues: CASSLQLEGYTF.

At least ten counts were recorded for this clone. The chain has TRBV30 and TRBJ2-3, with 9 bases lining up with TRBD2. The CDR3 covers 15 residues. CDR1 GTSNPN and CDR2 SVGIG come from the germline V gene (reference sequence). J gave up 7 bases and V 1 base, and 9 bases lay outside the gene matches. In DNA, the CDR3 is TGTGCCTGGAGTGGCCCGGGACTAGCTTTGTATACGCAGTATTTT. It yields the protein CAWSGPGLALYTQYF.

V is TRBV18 and J is TRBJ1-2, with D hard to call. Germline loops: CDR1 KGHSH, CDR2 LQKENI. Trimming cost V 7 bases and J 3 bases, with 15 bases left between them. The CDR3 has 14 residues. CDR3 loop: CASCPQSGDYGYTF. CDR3 bases: TGTGCCAGCTGCCCCCAGTCCGGGGACTATGGCTACACCTTC. The full variable domain, completed using reference TRBV18 and TRBJ1-2, is NAGVMQNPRHLVRRRGQEARLRCSPMKGHSHVYWYRQLPEEGLKFMVYLQKENIIDESGMPKERFSAEFPKEGPSILRIQQVVRGDSAAYFCASCPQSGDYGYTFGSGTRLTVV.

The chain is built from TRBV6-5 and TRBJ2-3; D is possibly TRBD1 (5 bases). This CDR3 region has 15 residues. Germline loops: CDR1 MNHEY, CDR2 SVGAGI. V lost 6 bases and J 4 bases, leaving 17 bases between the germline ends. CDR3 in amino acids: CASSTQQGIADTQYF. CDR3 DNA: TGTGCCAGCAGCACTCAGCAGGGTATCGCAGATACGCAGTATTTT.

This clone occurred a few times. V usage is TRBV19 and J usage is TRBJ1-1, with 10 bases identical to TRBD1. Germline assignment: CDR1 LNHDA and CDR2 SQIVND (reference sequence). The CDR3 totals 20 residues. V gave up 2 bases and J gave up 5 bases; unmatched junction bases: 20. The CDR3 reads CASSIKFPLTGGAGNTEAFF. As DNA, the CDR3 is TGTGCCAGTAGTATAAAGTTCCCCCTGACAGGGGGCGCAGGAAATACTGAAGCTTTCTTT. Complete variable domain (other parts from reference TRBV19 and TRBJ1-1): DGGITQSPKYLFRKEGQNVTLSCEQNLNHDAMYWYRQDPGQGLRLIYYSQIVNDFQKGDIAEGYSVSREKKESFPLTVTSAQKNPTAFYLCASSIKFPLTGGAGNTEAFFGQGTRLTVV.